Included here is one TCR beta chain sequence, with context. The germline CDR1 and CDR2 sequences are SEHNR and FQNEAQ (reference sequence). Between the trimmed V and J ends, which lost 3 bases and 8 bases, there was a span of 13 bases. The CDR3 spans 13 residues. The data derive from a study of Ad26.COV2.S vaccination and SARS-CoV-2 variants. Turning to the study itself: Doses of Ad26.COV2.S were injected into muscle once or twice, 56 days apart.

TCRdb keeps only in-frame clones here, not all; method: immunoSEQ multiplex PCR. This sample yields over 300,000 clones, of which about 83% are seen a single time; about 7.4% belongs to the top ten. The treatment was: 15 to 20 received Ad26.COV2.S at low or high dose, single or two shots; 5 received placebo; per-sample allocation not given. Sampling occurred on day 63 after the first vaccine or placebo injection. In Boston, the donor was an adult between 18-55 years of age. The source is a person between 18 and 60 years old who received the Ad26.COV2.S COVID-19 vaccine or a placebo. Material: peripheral blood, obtained in a trial of Ad26.COV2.S vaccine versus placebo. This chain joins TRBV7-9 and TRBJ1-2, with D perhaps TRBD1 (6 bases). CDR3 nucleotide sequence: TGTGCCAGCAGCTTCGTGGGGGCAAAAGGCTACACCTTC. Residues: CASSFVGAKGYTF.